The T cell receptor (beta chain) described here comes from a study of blood T cells in healthy people across ages. CDR3 length equals 11 residues. Germline lookup yields CDR1 SEHNR and CDR2 FQNEAQ (reference sequence). Trimming took 8 bases from V and 5 from J, leaving 9 bases between them. Combining a sample-barcoded 5' primer with a J-beta primer mix, a second PCR ran for about 7 to 11 cycles. MiXCR was run by TCRdb on the 5' RACE reads, yielding one entry per CDR3 protein. The sample holds approximately 900,000 distinct CDR3 sequences, under 35% seen once. This sample also belongs to another study, concerning T cells of mothers and their children.

The V call is TRBV7-9, the J call TRBJ1-2; D not certain. Sequenced material: blood. This sequence originates from a woman aged 40 to 50 in good health. CDR3 region: CASLTEYGYTF. The CDR3 DNA follows: TGTGCCAGCCTAACGGAGTATGGCTACACCTTC.